Sequencing of this T cell receptor beta chain was carried out in a study of shared clonotypes between healthy human individuals. Germline V gene data show CDR1 as SGDLS and CDR2 as YYNGEE. This CDR3 region has 12 residues. Deletions cut 0 bases from V and 8 bases from J, with 5 bases between. Method: immunoSEQ multiplex PCR; TCRdb's copy keeps in-frame clones and lacks some. Of approximately 1,000,000 clones detected, about 80% appear once; the ten largest clones hold more than 0.45%. Points from the study as a whole: Clonotype sharing among donors likely depends on sequencing depth. A generally larger estimated richness was seen in naive subsets than in memory subsets.

As concerns this clone: Its antigen is unknown. Distinct nucleotide sequences in the sample also encode this CDR3.

The receptor was derived from a man aged 18 to 29 in good health. Some clones in this sample may be carry-over from other donors' samples. The chain combines TRBV9 with TRBJ1-4, with D unresolved. Sequenced: memory CD4+ T cells from PBMCs. The subset is: CD45RA-negative fraction. CDR3 sequence reads: CASSVDEEKLFF. In DNA, the CDR3 is TGTGCCAGCAGCGTAGATGAGGAAAAACTGTTTTTT.